This TCR beta chain was sequenced in a study of cytomegalovirus exposure and HLA in healthy donors. V was shortened by 4 bases and J by 10 bases, with 17 bases between the two germline ends. The germline gives CDR1 ENHRY, CDR2 SYGVKD. The CDR3 sequence is 14 residues long. Repertoires were generated with immunoSEQ multiplex PCR, while TCRdb's copy carries only in-frame clones and drops some. In the table there are about 84,000 clones, roughly 88% of which are singletons. The source is a man aged 25 to 40 in good health and CMV-seronegative. This rearrangement joins TRBV10-3 to TRBJ2-1; maybe TRBD2 (6 bases). Sequenced input: PBMCs. CDR3 sequence: CAISVWGDSSEQFF. CDR3 DNA sequence: TGTGCCATCAGTGTTTGGGGGGACTCCTCGGAGCAGTTCTTC.